This TCR beta chain was profiled in a study of blood T cell repertoires in COVID-19 (dated by TCRdb to the early 2020s). In terms of the full investigation: Collaborator samples came from the United States, Italy and Spain and covered acute and convalescent phases of COVID-19. The material from the prospective study consisted of cDNA or gDNA derived from T cells, B-cell-depleted T cells, or PBMCs. Subjects who had been exposed to COVID-19, were actively infected with it, or had recovered from it provided the deeply sampled blood TCRbeta repertoires that made up the dataset. The repertoires were released in a freely available public database intended as a resource for research on the immune response to SARS-CoV-2. The samples were drawn from the first 160 participants of the ongoing ImmuneRACE study and from some 1,300 subjects provided by 6 global collaborators. A de-identified subject ID, COVID-19 status, age in years and sex were almost always included in the sample metadata. Where available, HLA class I and class II types were taken from metadata supplied by the sample provider and were not determined by assay-based typing.

TCRbeta CDR3 regions were amplified from genomic DNA by means of the immunoSEQ Assay, a bias-controlled multiplex PCR. For the original study's pipeline: Nucleated cell counts per sample were estimated from amplification of reference gene primers within the assay. To quantify the absolute abundance of each unique TCRbeta CDR3 rearrangement, sequence reads were collapsed and filtered. Productive Simpson clonality was computed per sample as the square root of Simpson's diversity index over productive rearrangements. In TCRdb, the immuneACCESS table is reduced to in-frame sequences with V and J assigned. These tables do not hold every clone; where another copy was compared, an unresolved V gene accounts for under half, and the others remain unexplained. That table supplies the V and J calls and clone size; D and trimming were determined from the DNA. This sample holds around 99,000 clones; over 75% were observed only once. Of the sample, 5% to 5.5% is held by the ten largest clones.

The table lists this clone with a count of one. Its target antigen remains unknown. Base qualities were left out, and no much larger clone turns up one base away. General findings and caveats noted by the study authors: How much clinical and demographic metadata was included differed by source and by participant, and the metadata was provided uncurated.

Each collaborating institution followed its own protocols to collect whole blood in K2EDTA tubes. For TCRbeta analysis, collaborators shipped samples as frozen whole blood, isolated PBMCs, or DNA extracted from either of those sample types. This TCR derives from a man aged 45-65 years with acute or convalescent COVID-19. Sequenced sample: peripheral blood.

The DNA reads as follows: TGCGCCAGCAGACACCCGAACACCGGGGAGCTGTTTTTT. It translates to CASRHPNTGELFF. The chain joins TRBV5-1 to TRBJ2-2; the D gene assignment is ambiguous. Between the V and J ends, shortened by 5 bases and 0 bases respectively, the junction contains 5 bases. The germline V gene supplies CDR1 SGHRS and CDR2 YFSETQ. Inclusive of the bounding cysteine and phenylalanine, the CDR3 is 13 residues long. The retained sequence is limited to the CDR3, 39 bases, with the frame set at the first base.